A single sample is the source of the 11 T cell receptor beta chains below, sequenced in a study of CD8+CD57+ T cells in acquired aplastic anemia. TCR beta VDJ and CDR3 profiles were obtained from a genomic DNA template. From the reads, TCRdb called clonotypes with MiXCR, one entry per CDR3 protein. The sample yields under 200,000 distinct CDR3 sequences, around 48% seen once. It was patients with CD8+CD57+ cell expansion by flow cytometry who were chosen for sequencing. Sequenced: sorted CD4+, CD8+, or CD8+CD57+ T cells (not recorded which) from PBMCs. Every receptor here comes from a human donor with aplastic anemia.

This clonotype has ten or more counts. This chain links TRBV24-1 with TRBJ2-2; 8 bases are a match to TRBD1. J lost 0 bases, V lost 10 bases, and 3 bases had no gene match. Looked up from germline, CDR1 is KGHDR and CDR2 is SFDVKD. This CDR3 has 14 residues. The CDR3 sequence: CATKQGANTGELFF. The DNA for the CDR3 is TGTGCCACGAAACAGGGGGCGAACACCGGGGAGCTGTTTTTT.

Turning to this clonotype: An end of the junction does not agree with germline; a read error may underlie this. CDR3 sequence: CAWSAPRGAEYGYTF. In DNA, the CDR3 is TGTGCTTGGAGTGCCCCGCGGGGCGCAGAGTATGGCTACACCTTC. This sequence joins TRBV30 and TRBJ1-2; possibly TRBD1 for D (5 bases). CDR1 and CDR2 (germline): GTSNPN, SVGIG (reference sequence). CDR3 length: 15 residues.

The chain uses TRBV10-3 and TRBJ2-7, with a weak D call TRBD2 (6 bases). CDR3 length: 16 amino acids. Germline lookup yields CDR1 ENHRY and CDR2 SYGVKD. Trimming pared 4 bases from V and 2 bases from J, leaving 18 bases between. Written as DNA, the CDR3 is TGTGCCATCAGTGCCCCTAGCGCAGGTTCTCCCTACGAGCAGTACTTC. Protein sequence: CAISAPSAGSPYEQYF.

The sample holds many counts of this clonotype. The V and J genes are TRBV6-1 and TRBJ1-1; no clear D gene. CDR3 length equals 13 residues. The ends were cut back, 7 bases at V and 0 bases at J, with 9 bases in the middle. Germline values: CDR1 MNHNS, CDR2 SASEGT. The CDR3 DNA follows: TGTGCCAGCAAGGCATTTTTGAACACTGAAGCTTTCTTT. Residues: CASKAFLNTEAFF.

This clonotype was seen repeatedly, ten times or more. This chain uses TRBV20-1 with TRBJ1-1; D remains ambiguous. The CDR3 is 15 residues long. With 0 bases removed from V and 1 base from J, the gap between germline ends came to 12 bases. Germline V lookup: CDR1 DFQATT, CDR2 SNEGSKA (reference sequence). The CDR3 coding sequence is TGCAGTGCTAGAGATCGGTATAGGGCGAACACTGAAGCTTTCTTT. It codes for CSARDRYRANTEAFF.

This clonotype occurred many times. The V and J genes are TRBV12-5 and TRBJ1-2; 7 nucleotides match TRBD1. Germline V gene sequence: CDR1 LGHNT, CDR2 FRNRAP. This CDR3 region has 13 residues. V shed 4 bases, J shed 6 bases, and the junction held 5 bases outside the gene matches. This CDR3 reads CASGSPTGDGYTF. The CDR3, as DNA: TGTGCTAGTGGTTCCCCAACAGGGGATGGCTACACCTTC.

This sequence joins TRBV20-1 and TRBJ1-6; TRBD1 is a possible D gene (6 bases). The CDR3 contains 14 residues. The germline gives CDR1 DFQATT, CDR2 SNEGSKA (reference sequence). Deletions cut 6 bases from V and 7 bases from J, with 16 bases between. DNA for the CDR3: TGCAGTGCGGGGGGCCCCGACACAAATTCACCCCTCCACTTT. Residues: CSAGGPDTNSPLHF.

The sample holds many counts of this clonotype. The V and J genes are TRBV7-6 and TRBJ1-5, with 9 bases that match TRBD1. This CDR3 is 16 amino acids long. Germline V CDR1 and CDR2: SGHVS, FNYEAQ. V dropped 5 bases and J dropped 4; count of bases not matched to a gene: 9. The CDR3 coding sequence is TGTGCCAGCAGCCCCCGCCCCGGGACAGGGAATCAGCCCCAGCATTTT. It translates to CASSPRPGTGNQPQHF.

This clonotype was detected ten times or more. The V call is TRBV3-1, the J call TRBJ2-7; D is unclear. The V end was cut by 1 base, the J end by 3 bases, with 4 bases between. The CDR3 is made up of 12 amino acids. The germline CDR1 and CDR2 sequences are LGHDT and YNNKEL (reference sequence). The CDR3 spells CASSQGGYEQYF. CDR3 coding DNA: TGTGCCAGCAGCCAAGGCGGCTACGAGCAGTACTTC.

In this sample, this clonotype turned up a few times. The chain joins TRBV7-6 to TRBJ2-5, with 15 nucleotides matching TRBD2. CDR1 is SGHVS and CDR2 is FNYEAQ in the germline V gene. V trimming: 5 bases; J trimming: 0 bases; junction bases outside the gene matches: 7. The CDR3 sequence is 18 residues long. The CDR3 here is CASSPPGTSGRYQETQYF. The CDR3 DNA reads as TGTGCCAGCAGCCCTCCCGGGACTAGCGGGAGGTACCAAGAGACCCAGTACTTC.

Comment on this clonotype: This may be a read error: a much more frequent sequence differs by one nucleotide. This rearrangement joins TRBV9 to TRBJ2-2; D may be TRBD2 (5 bases). The CDR3 extends over 14 amino acids. CDR1 and CDR2 (germline): SGDLS, YYNGEE. CDR3 sequence (DNA): TGTGCCAGCAGCGTAGAGGGTGCCACCGGGGAGCTGCTTTTT. Its translation is CASSVEGATGELLF.